One sample yielded the 32 T cell receptor beta chains listed below, sequenced in a study of Graves' ophthalmopathy and Graves' hyperthyroidism. Scientists amplified the TCR beta CDR3 regions from RNA transcripts. The first-round RT-PCR employed HTBI primers together with the Qiagen OneStep RT-PCR kit. A multiplex PCR was then performed as the second round. TCRdb ran MiXCR on the multiplex PCR reads and lists one entry per CDR3 protein. The sample has roughly 480,000 distinct CDR3 sequences, under 15% seen once. The sequenced sample was blood. The receptors shown here come from a woman aged 25 to 39 with Graves' ophthalmopathy.

This clonotype was seen a handful of times. The chain links TRBV19 to TRBJ2-5; D possibly corresponds to TRBD2 (6 bases). Looked up from germline, CDR1 is LNHDA and CDR2 is SQIVND (reference sequence). The CDR3 covers 13 residues. The V and J ends lost 0 bases and 7 bases respectively, with 9 bases between them. CDR3 in amino acids: CASSIDSGVTQYF. For the CDR3, the DNA is TGTGCCAGTAGTATAGATTCGGGGGTGACCCAGTACTTC.

This clonotype was seen ten or more times. V gene TRBV6-5 combines with J gene TRBJ2-2; D is unresolved. The V end lost 4 bases, the J end lost 5 bases, and 8 bases lay between the germline ends. From germline, CDR1 is MNHEY and CDR2 SVGAGI. The CDR3 has 13 residues. The CDR3: CASSWSRTGELFF. The CDR3 region has the DNA TGTGCCAGCAGTTGGTCCAGGACCGGGGAGCTGTTTTTT.

This clonotype was seen repeatedly, ten times or more. The chain couples TRBV29-1 to TRBJ2-7, with D possibly being TRBD1 (5 bases). CDR3 length: 12 residues. Per the germline V gene, CDR1 is SQVTM and CDR2 is ANQGSEA. Trimming took 0 bases from V and 2 from J, leaving 5 bases between them. In DNA form, the CDR3 reads TGCAGCGTTGAAGACAGGGCCTACGAGCAGTACTTC. Translation: CSVEDRAYEQYF.

This clonotype was found many times. This chain joins TRBV12-3 or TRBV12-4 and TRBJ1-1; a possible D gene is TRBD1 (5 bases). Trimming left V 5 bases short and J 6 bases short, with 13 bases between. The CDR3 runs to 13 residues. This CDR3 reads CASSRAGTAEAFF. DNA of the CDR3: TGTGCCAGCAGTAGGGCGGGGACCGCTGAAGCTTTCTTT.

This clonotype was seen ten or more times. V usage is TRBV6-2 or TRBV6-3 and J usage is TRBJ2-2; possibly TRBD2 for D (6 bases). The germline V and J ends were trimmed by 10 bases and 2 bases, with 11 bases remaining between them. Looked up from germline, CDR1 is MNHEY and CDR2 is SVGEGT. CDR3 length: 13 residues. CDR3 sequence: CATLAINTGELFF. Written as DNA, the CDR3 is TGTGCCACCCTAGCGATAAACACCGGGGAGCTGTTTTTT.

With regard to this clonotype: A much larger clonotype is one base distant, so this may be a read error. The chain couples TRBV5-1 to TRBJ1-1, with a tentative D call TRBD1 (6 bases). Trimming stripped 2 bases from V and 6 bases from J, with 11 bases between. CDR1 and CDR2 (germline): SGHRS, YFSETQ. The CDR3 spans 13 residues. The CDR3 region has the DNA TGCGCCAGCAGCTTCTACGGGGGCGCTGAAGCTTTCTTT. Its translation is CASSFYGGAEAFF.

This clonotype has a count of ten or more. The genes are TRBV12-3 or TRBV12-4 and TRBJ1-2, with no clear D. Between the trimmed V and J ends, which lost 3 bases and 2 bases, there was a span of 22 bases. The CDR3 runs to 18 residues. CDR3 nucleotides: TGTGCCAGCAGTTTTTTGGGGAGTTCTACTTCGGCGAACTATGGCTACACCTTC. This translates into CASSFLGSSTSANYGYTF.

This clonotype occurred many times. The chain joins TRBV28 to TRBJ1-2; unclear D gene. The germline CDR1 and CDR2 sequences are MDHEN and SYDVKM. The CDR3 sequence is 13 residues long. V lost 7 bases to trimming and J lost 4 bases, with 13 bases between them. The CDR3 DNA reads TGTGCCAGCACCCCTGTCCTAGGCTATGGCTACACCTTC. Translated, it gives CASTPVLGYGYTF.

The chain joins TRBV12-3 or TRBV12-4 to TRBJ1-5; D is unclear. This CDR3 has 16 residues. Trimming pared 2 bases from V and 0 bases from J, leaving 11 bases between. CDR3 sequence (DNA): TGTGCCAGCAGTTTATTGGTTCTCCATAGCAATCAGCCCCAGCATTTT. It codes for CASSLLVLHSNQPQHF.

The chain has TRBV12-3 or TRBV12-4 and TRBJ2-5, with D possibly TRBD2 on 6 matching bases. The CDR3 consists of 13 residues. Trimming pared 7 bases from V and 6 bases from J, leaving 15 bases between. As DNA, the CDR3 is TGTGCCAGCACCCAATCCGGGGGTAAGACCCAGTACTTC. Amino acid sequence: CASTQSGGKTQYF.

Ten or more counts support this clonotype. The V call is TRBV28, the J call TRBJ1-5, with D unresolved. CDR3 length equals 12 residues. Per the germline V gene, CDR1 is MDHEN and CDR2 is SYDVKM. V was clipped by 7 bases and J by 7 bases, with 11 bases between them. The CDR3 spells CASTIDGQPQHF. Here the CDR3 DNA reads TGTGCCAGCACCATCGACGGGCAGCCCCAGCATTTT.

The table lists this clonotype with many counts. The chain employs TRBV5-1 and TRBJ1-5; possible D gene TRBD1, 6 bases. The ends were cut back, 3 bases at V and 7 bases at J, with 11 bases in the middle. The CDR3 loop spans 13 amino acids. CDR1 and CDR2 from the germline V gene are SGHRS and YFSETQ. The DNA for the CDR3 is TGCGCCAGCAGCTCAGGGGTTGAACAGCCCCAGCATTTT. Its translation is CASSSGVEQPQHF.

In this sample, this clonotype turned up many times. V and J are TRBV12-3 or TRBV12-4 and TRBJ2-2, with D possibly being TRBD2 (6 bases). Trimming left V 5 bases short and J 5 bases short, with 18 bases between. This CDR3 comprises 16 residues. The CDR3 loop is CASSPPGSGQTGELFF. The DNA for the CDR3 is TGTGCCAGCAGTCCACCCGGGAGCGGCCAAACCGGGGAGCTGTTTTTT.

Remarks on this clonotype: A much larger clone lies one base from this, so it may be a read error. This CDR3 is missing its conserved last phenylalanine or tryptophan, likely due to a read error. The chain joins TRBV12-3 or TRBV12-4 to TRBJ2-3; no reliable D call. The CDR3 has 13 residues. The V end lost 6 bases, the J end lost 6 bases, and 13 bases lay between the germline ends. CDR3: CASSPYLRDTQYC. The CDR3 DNA reads TGTGCCAGCAGCCCCTACCTTAGGGATACGCAGTATTGT.

This clonotype was detected many times. This chain's CDR3 is CASSPGGGLGETQYF. The CDR3 DNA reads as TGCGCCAGCAGCCCGGGCGGGGGATTAGGAGAGACCCAGTACTTC. The V gene is TRBV5-1, the J gene TRBJ2-5, with TRBD2 matching 7 bases. The germline V gene has CDR1 SGHRS and CDR2 YFSETQ. The CDR3 contains 15 residues. The V and J ends lost 4 bases and 4 bases, in that order; junction bases with no gene match: 10.

A remark on this clonotype: The junction departs from the called germline gene at one end, perhaps through a read error. The chain is built from TRBV20-1 and TRBJ2-7, with 8 nucleotides matching TRBD1. This CDR3 has 17 amino acids. Germline V CDR1 and CDR2: DFQATT, SNEGSKA (reference sequence). CDR3: CSARDPVGGQGPYEQCF. DNA of the CDR3: TGTAGTGCTAGAGATCCAGTCGGAGGACAGGGACCCTACGAGCAGTGCTTC.

This clonotype was seen many times. V and J are TRBV29-1 and TRBJ1-3; possibly TRBD1 for D (6 bases). Between the trimmed V and J ends, which lost 4 bases and 0 bases, there was a span of 10 bases. The germline CDR1 and CDR2 sequences are SQVTM and ANQGSEA. The CDR3 is made up of 14 amino acids. The CDR3 spells CSVGGHYSGNTIYF. The CDR3 DNA sequence: TGCAGCGTTGGGGGACACTACTCTGGAAACACCATATATTTT.

The rearrangement links TRBV18 to TRBJ1-1; a possible D gene is TRBD1 (5 bases). Germline V lookup: CDR1 KGHSH, CDR2 LQKENI. The CDR3 covers 14 residues. V lost 5 bases to trimming and J lost 7 bases, with 17 bases between them. The CDR3 region has the DNA TGTGCCAGCTCATTTGCGACAGATCCAAGTGAAGCTTTCTTT. This encodes CASSFATDPSEAFF. Combining the CDR3 with reference TRBV18 and TRBJ1-1 gives the whole variable domain NAGVMQNPRHLVRRRGQEARLRCSPMKGHSHVYWYRQLPEEGLKFMVYLQKENIIDESGMPKERFSAEFPKEGPSILRIQQVVRGDSAAYFCASSFATDPSEAFFGQGTRLTVV.

Ten or more counts support this clonotype. This sequence joins TRBV6-5 and TRBJ2-5; unclear D gene. CDR1 and CDR2 from the germline V gene are MNHEY and SVGAGI. The CDR3 is made up of 12 amino acids. V was cut by 0 bases and J by 5 bases, with 4 bases left in between. CDR3 in DNA: TGTGCCAGCAGTTACTCGGTGGAGACCCAGTACTTC. This gives the protein CASSYSVETQYF.

This clonotype was counted at least ten times. The chain couples TRBV27 to TRBJ1-5; D gene unclear. The CDR3 length is 14 residues. The V end was cut by 8 bases, the J end by 0 bases, with 11 bases between. CDR1 is MNHEY, CDR2 SMNVEV, per germline (reference sequence). The CDR3 sequence: CASARVDSNQPQHF. CDR3 nucleotides: TGTGCCAGCGCCCGGGTGGATAGCAATCAGCCCCAGCATTTT.

This clonotype appeared many times. The chain joins TRBV7-6 to TRBJ2-2, with no clear D. Trimming cost V 6 bases and J 2 bases, with 13 bases left between them. The germline V gene encodes CDR1 SGHVS and CDR2 FNYEAQ. The CDR3 sequence is 15 residues long. The CDR3 region has the DNA TGTGCCAGCAGTCTTACAGCAACTAACACCGGGGAGCTGTTTTTT. Its protein product is CASSLTATNTGELFF. Supplemented by reference TRBV7-6 and TRBJ2-2, the full variable domain reads GAGVSQSPRYKVTKRGQDVALRCDPISGHVSLYWYRQALGQGPEFLTYFNYEAQQDKSGLPNDRFSAERPEGSISTLTIQRTEQRDSAMYRCASSLTATNTGELFFGEGSRLTVL.

This clonotype was detected many times. This chain joins TRBV5-1 and TRBJ2-7; 10 positions match TRBD2. V dropped 3 bases and J dropped 0; count of bases not matched to a gene: 6. The CDR3 sequence is 16 residues long. Looked up from germline, CDR1 is SGHRS and CDR2 is YFSETQ. CDR3 loop: CASSWGTSVDSYEQYF. The CDR3 region has the DNA TGCGCCAGCAGCTGGGGGACTAGCGTTGACTCCTACGAGCAGTACTTC.

This clonotype was counted ten times or more. CDR3 region: CASSKGRSPIEQYF. CDR3 nucleotide sequence: TGTGCCAGCAGTAAAGGACGGAGCCCCATCGAGCAGTACTTC. This sequence joins TRBV28 and TRBJ2-7, with no clear D. Germline V gene sequence: CDR1 MDHEN, CDR2 SYDVKM. V lost 5 bases, J lost 6 bases, and 17 bases lay in between. This CDR3 has 14 residues.

This clonotype was picked up many times. This chain uses TRBV4-1 with TRBJ2-7; D uncertain. Looked up from germline, CDR1 is MGHRA and CDR2 is YSYEKL. Trimming removed 2 bases from V and 3 bases from J, with 14 bases in between. This CDR3 region has 15 residues. The CDR3 loop is CASSQTVSTRYEQYF. The CDR3 nucleotides are TGCGCCAGCAGCCAAACGGTTTCTACCCGCTACGAGCAGTACTTC.

V usage is TRBV12-3 or TRBV12-4 and J usage is TRBJ2-2; 13 bases match TRBD2. The CDR3 extends over 17 amino acids. V shed 6 bases and J 5 bases; nucleotides not matched to a gene: 9. In DNA form, the CDR3 reads TGTGCCAGCAGCCTCGCCGGGACTAGCGGGGCTACCGGGGAGCTGTTTTTT. Encoded protein: CASSLAGTSGATGELFF.

This clonotype was seen a few times. The gene calls are TRBV2 and TRBJ2-1; a weak D match, TRBD1 (5 bases). The CDR3 totals 13 residues. With 3 bases removed from V and 4 bases from J, the gap between germline ends came to 7 bases. The germline gives CDR1 SNHLY, CDR2 FYNNEI. CDR3 DNA: TGTGCCAGCAGTGAGGGGCAGTACAATGAGCAGTTCTTC. It codes for CASSEGQYNEQFF.

This clonotype has a count of ten or more. The chain combines TRBV11-2 with TRBJ1-2; 8 bases fit TRBD1. The V gene end was trimmed by 5 bases and the J gene end by 7 bases; junction bases not matched to a gene: 9. The CDR3 contains 14 residues. CDR1 and CDR2 (germline): SGHAT, FQNNGV. The chain's CDR3 is CASSAGQGFGGYTF. The CDR3 DNA reads TGTGCCAGCAGCGCAGGACAGGGTTTCGGTGGCTACACCTTC.

This clonotype was detected many times. This sequence joins TRBV15 and TRBJ2-5; D is uncertain. This CDR3 has 15 residues. Trimming stripped 0 bases from V and 10 bases from J, with 18 bases between. CDR1 and CDR2 from the germline V gene are LNHNV and YYDKDF (reference sequence). The CDR3 loop is CATSRDQGTRGGQYF. The CDR3 region has the DNA TGTGCCACCAGCAGAGATCAAGGCACCCGAGGTGGCCAGTACTTC.

On this clonotype: An end of the junction does not agree with germline; a read error may underlie this. This chain connects TRBV30 to TRBJ1-1, with 12 bases lining up with TRBD1. The CDR3 has 13 amino acids. Germline V CDR1 and CDR2: GTSNPN, SVGIG (reference sequence). In DNA form, the CDR3 reads TGTGCCGGGACAGGGGGCGATGGAACTGAAGCTCTCTTT. Its translation: CAGTGGDGTEALF.

There are many counts of this clonotype. The chain employs TRBV12-3 or TRBV12-4 and TRBJ1-6, with D perhaps TRBD1 (5 bases). V gave up 2 bases and J gave up 10 bases, with 12 bases separating them. This CDR3 is built from 14 residues. The CDR3 is CASSLRRGDSPLHF. The DNA of the CDR3 is TGTGCCAGCAGTTTACGCCGGGGGGACTCACCCCTCCACTTT.

This clonotype came up many times. This chain links TRBV27 with TRBJ1-2; D possibly corresponds to TRBD1 (5 bases). Trimming stripped 5 bases from V and 1 base from J, with 14 bases between. CDR3 length: 15 amino acids. Germline V lookup: CDR1 MNHEY, CDR2 SMNVEV (reference sequence). The CDR3: CASSRAGGVNYGYTF. DNA for the CDR3: TGTGCCAGCAGTCGTGCTGGAGGGGTTAACTATGGCTACACCTTC.

This clonotype has a count of ten or more. The chain is built from TRBV2 and TRBJ2-7; 10 bases are shared with TRBD1. CDR1 is SNHLY, CDR2 FYNNEI, per germline. V lost 5 bases, J lost 5 bases, and 6 bases stayed unmatched. The CDR3 is made up of 14 amino acids. CDR3 region: CASSYLTGGHEQYF. The CDR3 nucleotides are TGTGCCAGCAGTTACTTGACAGGGGGCCACGAGCAGTACTTC.